Sequencing of this TCR beta chain was carried out in a study of T-cell reconstitution after alpha-beta-depleted transplantation in children. Looked up from germline, CDR1 is SQVTM and CDR2 is ANQGSEA. This CDR3 comprises 13 residues. There are many counts of this clonotype. The junction and the germline gene differ at one end; a read error may be behind it. The TCRbeta library was prepared with unique molecular identifiers. One entry per CDR3 protein, called by TCRdb with MiXCR from the PCR reads. This repertoire shows 90,000 to 95,000 distinct CDR3 sequences, 12% found once; its top ten account for approximately 15%.

V is TRBV29-1 and J is TRBJ1-1; D possibly corresponds to TRBD1 (5 bases). This clonotype originated in a human donor who donated a stem cell graft to a child with inherited bone marrow failure. Sequencing used PBMCs from the stem cell graft donor, obtained from the stem cell graft. CDR3 in amino acids: CSVEAGWNAEAFF. In DNA, the CDR3 is TGCAGCGTTGAGGCAGGGTGGAACGCTGAAGCTTTCTTT.